This is a list of T cell receptor beta chains from one sample in a study of control samples from healthy donors and cancer patients. TCRdb's table, derived via immunoSEQ multiplex PCR, lists solely in-frame clones and lacks some. The top ten clones hold 14% of a sample with some 150,000 clones, around 94% of them seen once. Sequencing input: PBMCs. The receptors were sampled from a man aged 55 to 70 with colorectal cancer. CDR3s include the opening cysteine and the closing phenylalanine or tryptophan. The D gene is left open where the match is weak. The size entry is marked missing in some rows and otherwise reads once, few, many or a size class.

15 | TRBJ1-6 | NA | NA | TRBV6-5 | CASSYSRQEGSPLHF | TGTGCCAGCAGTTACTCAAGACAGGAGGGTTCACCCCTCCACTTT
13 | TRBJ1-1 | NA | NA | TRBV10-3 | CAISVQSNTEAFF | TGTGCCATCAGCGTACAGTCGAACACTGAAGCTTTCTTT
14 | TRBJ2-1 | NA | once | TRBV5-6 | CASSSSVSYNEQFF | TGTGCCAGCAGTTCTAGCGTCTCCTACAATGAGCAGTTCTTC
10 | TRBJ2-3 | NA | NA | TRBV2 | CASGTDTQYF | TGTGCCAGCGGCACAGATACGCAGTATTTT
13 | TRBJ1-1 | TRBD1 | NA | TRBV5-1 | CASSLTGETEAFF | TGCGCCAGCAGCTTGACAGGGGAAACTGAAGCTTTCTTT
13 | TRBJ1-6 | TRBD1 | NA | TRBV6-5 | CASRRQGNSPLHF | TGTGCCAGCAGACGACAGGGGAATTCACCCCTCCACTTT
17 | TRBJ2-7 | NA | NA | TRBV5-4 | CASSEKKSPGFSGEQYF | TGTGCCAGCAGCGAAAAAAAATCCCCCGGTTTTTCGGGCGAGCAGTACTTC
14 | TRBJ1-6 | NA | NA | TRBV9 | CASSAHGQNSPLHF | TGTGCCAGCAGCGCCCATGGACAGAATTCACCCCTCCACTTT
15 | TRBJ2-7 | TRBD1 | NA | TRBV7-2 | CASSLAPTGKYEQYF | TGTGCCAGCAGCTTAGCTCCGACAGGGAAGTACGAGCAGTACTTC
13 | TRBJ1-5 | NA | NA | TRBV19 | CASSIEGGQPQHF | TGTGCCAGTAGTATAGAAGGAGGGCAGCCCCAGCATTTT
16 | TRBJ2-2 | TRBD1 | few | TRBV9 | CASSLWDRFNTGELFF | TGTGCCAGCAGCTTATGGGACAGGTTTAACACCGGGGAGCTGTTTTTT
15 | TRBJ1-4 | TRBD1 | NA | TRBV7-8 | CASRYTGTGGEKLFF | TGTGCCAGCAGATATACCGGGACAGGGGGTGAAAAACTGTTTTTT
17 | TRBJ2-7 | NA | NA | TRBV5-6 | CASSHLSATGSSYEQYF | TGTGCCAGCAGCCATCTATCGGCCACAGGCAGCTCCTACGAGCAGTACTTC
15 | TRBJ1-1 | NA | once | TRBV3-1/TRBV3-2 | CASSLGPSTHTEAFF | TGTGCCAGCAGCCTTGGACCCTCGACTCACACTGAAGCTTTCTTT
12 | TRBJ2-5 | NA | NA | TRBV24-1 | CATSDRGETQYF | TGTGCCACCAGTGATAGGGGGGAGACCCAGTACTTC
15 | TRBJ1-4 | TRBD1 | once | TRBV5-1 | CASSLAGDRGEKLFF | TGCGCCAGCAGCTTGGCCGGGGACAGGGGCGAAAAACTGTTTTTT
14 | TRBJ1-1 | TRBD1 | once | TRBV30 | CAWSRTGLNTEAFF | TGTGCCTGGTCACGGACAGGGCTTAACACTGAAGCTTTCTTT
18 | TRBJ2-1 | TRBD1 | NA | TRBV7-8 | CASSLQSTGALTYNEQFF | TGTGCCAGCAGCTTGCAAAGTACAGGGGCCCTGACCTACAATGAGCAGTTCTTC
14 | TRBJ2-5 | TRBD2 | NA | TRBV19 | CASSPGLVKETQYF | TGTGCCAGTAGTCCAGGACTAGTGAAAGAGACCCAGTACTTC
17 | TRBJ1-4 | NA | NA | TRBV27 | CASSFSRDPGSNEKLFF | TGTGCCAGCAGTTTCTCCCGGGACCCCGGGTCTAATGAAAAACTGTTTTTT
16 | TRBJ2-3 | NA | NA | TRBV5-1 | CASSDMTALTTDTQYF | TGCGCCAGCAGCGACATGACCGCCCTAACCACAGATACGCAGTATTTT
15 | TRBJ2-7 | NA | NA | TRBV28 | CASRDDSTGLYEQYF | TGTGCCAGCAGAGACGACTCCACTGGATTATACGAGCAGTACTTC
15 | TRBJ2-1 | TRBD1 | NA | TRBV3-1/TRBV3-2 | CASNQPGQGMHEQFF | TGTGCCAGCAACCAACCGGGACAGGGTATGCATGAGCAGTTCTTC
13 | TRBJ2-1 | NA | NA | TRBV5-6 | CASSLDYYNEQFF | TGTGCCAGCAGCTTGGATTACTACAATGAGCAGTTCTTC
14 | TRBJ1-2 | NA | NA | TRBV27 | CASSLSGIERGYTF | TGTGCCAGCAGTTTATCGGGGATTGAGAGAGGCTACACCTTC
14 | TRBJ2-3 | TRBD2 | NA | TRBV10-3 | CASRNSGGTDTQYF | TGTGCCAGCCGTAATAGCGGGGGAACAGATACGCAGTATTTT
14 | TRBJ2-7 | NA | NA | TRBV6-4 | CASSDSGAGYEQYF | TGTGCCAGCAGTGACTCAGGGGCAGGGTACGAGCAGTACTTC
17 | TRBJ1-5 | NA | NA | TRBV6-1 | CASSEAQAGYSNQPQHF | TGTGCCAGCAGTGAAGCGCAGGCAGGCTATAGCAATCAGCCCCAGCATTTT
13 | TRBJ1-2 | TRBD1 | NA | TRBV7-2 | CASSPGGGYGYTF | TGTGCCAGCAGCCCAGGGGGCGGGTATGGCTACACCTTC
18 | TRBJ2-7 | TRBD1 | NA | TRBV5-1 | CASSLWPQATGTSYEQYF | TGCGCCAGCAGCTTGTGGCCCCAGGCGACAGGGACATCCTACGAGCAGTACTTC
14 | TRBJ2-7 | NA | NA | TRBV6-1 | CASSDRHVAYEQYF | TGTGCCAGCAGTGATAGACACGTCGCCTACGAGCAGTACTTC
15 | TRBJ1-1 | NA | NA | TRBV5-1 | CASSLAGTGVSEAFF | TGCGCCAGCAGCTTGGCTGGCACTGGCGTTTCTGAAGCTTTCTTT
15 | TRBJ1-3 | NA | NA | TRBV18 | CASSPGGISGNTIYF | TGTGCCAGCTCTCCCGGTGGCATCTCTGGAAACACCATATATTTT
15 | TRBJ1-1 | NA | NA | TRBV5-1 | CASSTGTSEGTEAFF | TGCGCCAGCAGCACCGGGACATCAGAAGGGACTGAAGCTTTCTTT
14 | TRBJ2-7 | NA | NA | TRBV10-3 | CAISALGAPYEQYF | TGTGCCATCAGTGCCCTGGGGGCACCCTACGAGCAGTACTTC
13 | TRBJ1-2 | NA | NA | TRBV12-3/TRBV12-4 | CASSLKGIDGYTF | TGTGCCAGCAGTTTGAAGGGGATTGATGGCTACACCTTC
14 | TRBJ1-2 | NA | NA | TRBV18 | CASSPSQGNYGYTF | TGTGCCAGCTCACCAAGCCAGGGGAACTATGGCTACACCTTC
13 | TRBJ1-1 | NA | once | TRBV18 | CASSGREDTEAFF | TGTGCCAGCTCAGGCCGGGAAGACACTGAAGCTTTCTTT
12 | TRBJ2-4 | NA | NA | TRBV11-2 | CASSLRQNIQYF | TGTGCCAGCAGCTTAAGGCAAAACATTCAGTACTTC
13 | TRBJ1-2 | NA | NA | TRBV5-4 | CASSLEGLYGYTF | TGTGCCAGCAGTTTGGAGGGACTCTATGGCTACACCTTC
14 | TRBJ1-3 | TRBD1 | NA | TRBV25-1 | CASSYRGSGNTIYF | TGTGCCAGCAGCTACAGGGGGTCTGGAAACACCATATATTTT
14 | TRBJ2-7 | TRBD2 | NA | TRBV11-1 | CASSASGGAEEQYF | TGTGCCAGCAGCGCTAGCGGGGGGGCTGAAGAGCAGTACTTC
13 | TRBJ1-1 | NA | NA | TRBV27 | CASSFGVYTEAFF | TGTGCCAGCAGTTTCGGGGTGTATACTGAAGCTTTCTTT
14 | TRBJ2-3 | NA | NA | TRBV6-6 | CASSYSISDDTQYF | TGTGCCAGCAGTTACTCGATCTCCGATGATACGCAGTATTTT
14 | TRBJ2-7 | TRBD1 | NA | TRBV9 | CASSVADRGYEQYF | TGTGCCAGCAGCGTAGCGGACAGGGGGTACGAGCAGTACTTC
16 | TRBJ2-3 | TRBD2 | NA | TRBV6-2/TRBV6-3 | CASSQIAGGFTDTQYF | TGTGCCAGCAGCCAAATAGCGGGGGGCTTCACAGATACGCAGTATTTT
15 | TRBJ2-7 | NA | NA | TRBV27 | CASSFQGRGGYEQYF | TGTGCCAGCAGCTTCCAGGGCCGCGGTGGCTACGAGCAGTACTTC
14 | TRBJ2-7 | NA | NA | TRBV5-1 | CASSGAEGPYEQYF | TGCGCCAGCAGCGGGGCGGAGGGACCCTACGAGCAGTACTTC
18 | TRBJ1-6 | TRBD1 | NA | TRBV19 | CASSIDGQAEGYNSPLHF | TGTGCCAGTAGTATAGATGGACAGGCCGAGGGATATAATTCACCCCTCCACTTT
14 | TRBJ2-7 | TRBD2 | once | TRBV6-2/TRBV6-3 | CASSTSGGRYEQYF | TGTGCCAGCAGTACTAGCGGGGGACGATACGAGCAGTACTTC